The 10 T cell receptor beta chains below were found in one sample sequenced in a study of a mutant IDH1 vaccine in newly diagnosed glioma. Only in-frame clones appear in the TCRdb table, and some are missing; sequencing was by immunoSEQ multiplex PCR. The top ten hold 6.5% to 9% of the sample, which has over 55,000 clones, about 81% seen once. These receptors have no known antigen. The time point is: week 23, last vaccination. All doses held 300 ug of mutant IDH1 20-mer peptide, with topical imiquimod. This specimen consisted of PBMCs, obtained from a glioma patient whose treatment included an IDH1 peptide vaccine. The receptors come from a woman aged 40 to 50 with glioma. Some clones in this sample may be carry-over from other donors' samples.

The chain employs TRBV5-4 and TRBJ2-6; perhaps TRBD1 as D (5 bases). V was cut by 4 bases and J by 3 bases, with 11 bases left in between. The germline gives CDR1 SGHNT, CDR2 YYREEE (reference sequence). The CDR3 contains 15 residues. CDR3 in DNA: TGTGCCAGCAGCCCAGGGCGACGTGGGGCCAACGTCCTGACTTTC. It translates to CASSPGRRGANVLTF.

J is TRBJ2-7 and V is TRBV10-2; either TRBD1 or TRBD2 may supply D (5 bases each). This CDR3 has 14 amino acids. Germline CDR1 is WSHSY and CDR2 is SAAADI. V was clipped by 2 bases and J by 4 bases, with 12 bases between them. Here the CDR3 DNA reads TGCGCCAGCAGTGAGCGGGGCGTCAATTACGAGCAGTACTTC. It specifies CASSERGVNYEQYF.

V usage is TRBV6-4 and J usage is TRBJ2-1; perhaps TRBD1 as D (6 bases). Trimming cost V 6 bases and J 1 base, with 16 bases left between them. CDR1 is MRHNA, CDR2 SNTAGT, per germline. The length of the CDR3 is 16 residues. As DNA, the CDR3 is TGTGCCAGCAGCCCCGACTGGGGGCGGTCCTACAATGAGCAGTTCTTC. Protein: CASSPDWGRSYNEQFF.

This rearrangement joins TRBV7-3 to TRBJ2-2, with D possibly matching TRBD2 (6 bases). Looked up from germline, CDR1 is SGHTA and CDR2 is FQGTGA. V lost 5 bases and J lost 0, with 10 bases in between. The length of the CDR3 is 15 residues. CDR3 sequence reads: CASSPASANTGELFF. Here the CDR3 DNA reads TGTGCCAGCAGCCCTGCTAGCGCGAACACCGGGGAGCTGTTTTTT.

The genes are TRBV7-8 and TRBJ1-1, with D perhaps matching TRBD1 (5 bases). V lost 1 base and J lost 1, with 16 bases in between. Germline CDR1 SGHVS, CDR2 FQNEAQ. The CDR3 is 17 residues long. The CDR3 spells CASSLGRGGRRNTEAFF. The CDR3 DNA follows: TGTGCCAGCAGCTTAGGTAGGGGAGGACGGAGGAACACTGAAGCTTTCTTT. The full variable domain, its missing parts supplied by reference TRBV7-8 and TRBJ1-1, is GAGVSQSPRYKVAKRGQDVALRCDPISGHVSLFWYQQALGQGPEFLTYFQNEAQLDKSGLPSDRFFAERPEGSVSTLKIQRTQQEDSAVYLCASSLGRGGRRNTEAFFGQGTRLTVV.

The rearrangement joins TRBV4-3 to TRBJ2-6; 7 positions agree with TRBD1. The CDR3 extends over 16 amino acids. V was pared by 3 bases and J by 2 bases, with 4 bases of the junction left unmatched. Germline assignment: CDR1 LGHNA and CDR2 YSLEER. CDR3 in DNA: TGCGCCAGCAGCCATCCAACAGGGGCTGGGGCCAACGTCCTGACTTTC. The encoded protein is CASSHPTGAGANVLTF.

The chain carries TRBV2 and TRBJ1-2; D remains unclear. The CDR3 runs 13 residues. Germline CDR1 reads SNHLY; CDR2 reads FYNNEI. Trimming left V 5 bases short and J 4 bases short, with 11 bases between. As DNA, the CDR3 is TGTGCCAGCAGTCCCCTGGGCCCCTATGGCTACACCTTC. Translated: CASSPLGPYGYTF.

The sample holds a few counts of this clone. The genes are TRBV9 and TRBJ1-1; D not resolved. V lost 0 bases and J 3 bases, leaving 6 bases between the germline ends. The CDR3 covers 13 residues. Germline-derived CDR1 and CDR2 are SGDLS and YYNGEE. The CDR3 region has the DNA TGTGCCAGCAGCGTAGGGGCGGACACTGAAGCTTTCTTT. Amino acid sequence: CASSVGADTEAFF.

This clone was seen once. This chain uses TRBV10-3 with TRBJ2-7; D might be TRBD1 (7 bases). CDR1 is ENHRY and CDR2 is SYGVKD in the germline V gene. V lost 0 bases and J 2 bases, leaving 11 bases between the germline ends. The CDR3 runs 15 residues. CDR3 sequence reads: CAISESRDSTYEQYF. CDR3 sequence (DNA): TGTGCCATCAGTGAGTCGCGGGACAGTACCTACGAGCAGTACTTC.

This clone appeared a few times. The chain uses TRBV6-5 and TRBJ1-5; TRBD1 matches 7 bases. V was pared by 6 bases and J by 1 base, with 6 bases of the junction left unmatched. Germline CDR1 is MNHEY and CDR2 is SVGAGI. This CDR3 has 15 amino acids. CDR3 DNA sequence: TGTGCCAGCAGGTCTACAGGGGTGAGCAATCAGCCCCAGCATTTT. Translated, it gives CASRSTGVSNQPQHF.